This TCR beta chain was captured by sequencing in a study of technical replicates of blood from several donors. In germline, CDR1 is KGHSH, CDR2 LQKENI. V lost 4 bases, J lost 7 bases, and 6 bases stayed unmatched. This CDR3 has 16 amino acids. The method was immunoSEQ multiplex PCR; TCRdb's version includes in-frame clones alone and lacks a portion of them. There are some 48,000 clones in the sample; more than 95% occur only once, and about 0.41% lies in the top ten. The chain couples TRBV18 to TRBJ2-1; 14 nucleotides match TRBD2. The receptor was derived from a human donor in good health. Specimen: T cells isolated from PBMCs. CDR3 in amino acids: CASSLRLAGGTNEQFF. The CDR3 DNA is TGTGCCAGCTCACTAAGACTAGCGGGAGGGACGAATGAGCAGTTCTTC.